This T cell receptor beta chain was captured in a study of blood T cell repertoires in COVID-19. Trimming shortened V by 0 bases and J by 7 bases, and 9 bases separated the two germline ends. CDR1 SGHRS and CDR2 YFSETQ come from the germline V gene. The CDR3 is 13 residues long. Authors' methods: Nucleated cell counts were estimated from reference gene primer amplification. TCRdb keeps only in-frame clones here, not all; method: immunoSEQ multiplex PCR. V, J and clone size reflect that table, while D and trimming were determined from the DNA. The sample contains fewer than 200,000 clones, about four fifths of which appear only once. Those who participated ranged in age from roughly 18 to 95 years and resided in 20 to 30 US areas.

Specimen: PBMCs or T cells enriched from blood (not recorded which). The chain recombines TRBV5-1 with TRBJ2-3, with a tentative D call TRBD1 (6 bases). The sequence derives from a woman between 45 and 65 years old in a cohort exposed to, infected with or recovered from COVID-19 (not recorded which). The CDR3 DNA reads TGCGCCAGCAGCTTGGCCACAGGGAATACGCAGTATTTT. It specifies CASSLATGNTQYF.